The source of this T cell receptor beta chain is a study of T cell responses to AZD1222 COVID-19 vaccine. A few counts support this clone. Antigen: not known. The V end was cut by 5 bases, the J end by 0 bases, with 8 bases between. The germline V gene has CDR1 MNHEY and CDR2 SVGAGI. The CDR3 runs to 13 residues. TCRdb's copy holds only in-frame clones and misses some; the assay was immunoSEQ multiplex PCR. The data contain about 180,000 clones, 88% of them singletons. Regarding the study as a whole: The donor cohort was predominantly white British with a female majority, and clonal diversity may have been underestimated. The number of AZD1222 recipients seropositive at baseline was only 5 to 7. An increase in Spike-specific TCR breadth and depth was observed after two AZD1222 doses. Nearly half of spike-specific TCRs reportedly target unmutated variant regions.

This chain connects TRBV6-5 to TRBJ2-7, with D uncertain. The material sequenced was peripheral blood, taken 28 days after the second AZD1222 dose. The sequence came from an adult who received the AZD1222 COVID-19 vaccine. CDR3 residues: CASSPRNSYEQYF. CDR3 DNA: TGTGCCAGCAGTCCCAGGAACTCCTACGAGCAGTACTTC.